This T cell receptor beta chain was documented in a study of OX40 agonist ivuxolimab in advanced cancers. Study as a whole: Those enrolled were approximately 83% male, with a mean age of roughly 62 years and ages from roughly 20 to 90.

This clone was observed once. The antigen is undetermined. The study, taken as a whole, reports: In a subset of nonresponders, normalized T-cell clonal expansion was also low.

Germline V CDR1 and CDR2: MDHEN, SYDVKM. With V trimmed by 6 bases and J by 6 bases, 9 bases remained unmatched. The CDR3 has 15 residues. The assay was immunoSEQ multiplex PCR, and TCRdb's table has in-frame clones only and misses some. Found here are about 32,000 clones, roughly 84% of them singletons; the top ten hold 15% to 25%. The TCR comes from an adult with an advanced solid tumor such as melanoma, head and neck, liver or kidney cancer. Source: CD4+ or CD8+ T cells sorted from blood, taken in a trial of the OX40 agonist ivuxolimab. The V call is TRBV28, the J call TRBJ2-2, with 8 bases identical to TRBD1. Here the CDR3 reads CASRGRTGNAGELFF. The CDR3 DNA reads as TGTGCCAGCAGGGGAAGGACAGGGAATGCCGGGGAGCTGTTTTTT.